This T cell receptor (beta chain) was found in a study of T cell responses to AZD1222 COVID-19 vaccine. Study findings and constraints: Recipients of AZD1222 seropositive at baseline numbered only five or six. Increased Spike-specific TCR breadth and depth were observed after two AZD1222 doses. Within unmutated variant regions lay the reported targets of nearly half of spike-specific TCRs.

Some clones are missing from TCRdb's copy, which holds only in-frame ones; the method was immunoSEQ multiplex PCR. This table holds about 180,000 clones, more than 70% found once. This clone appeared a single time. The antigen is not known. It was second doses at about 4 or about 12 weeks that were pooled. This TCR came from an adult who received the AZD1222 COVID-19 vaccine. Here the sequenced sample was peripheral blood, taken 28 days after the second AZD1222 dose.

The CDR3 here is CASSLGGLDPGELFF. The CDR3 nucleotides are TGTGCCAGCAGCTTGGGTGGGCTCGACCCCGGGGAGCTGTTTTTT. The chain links TRBV5-4 to TRBJ2-2, with no clear D. Germline CDR1 SGHNT, CDR2 YYREEE (reference sequence). V lost 0 bases and J 6 bases, leaving 12 bases between the germline ends. This CDR3 region has 15 residues.